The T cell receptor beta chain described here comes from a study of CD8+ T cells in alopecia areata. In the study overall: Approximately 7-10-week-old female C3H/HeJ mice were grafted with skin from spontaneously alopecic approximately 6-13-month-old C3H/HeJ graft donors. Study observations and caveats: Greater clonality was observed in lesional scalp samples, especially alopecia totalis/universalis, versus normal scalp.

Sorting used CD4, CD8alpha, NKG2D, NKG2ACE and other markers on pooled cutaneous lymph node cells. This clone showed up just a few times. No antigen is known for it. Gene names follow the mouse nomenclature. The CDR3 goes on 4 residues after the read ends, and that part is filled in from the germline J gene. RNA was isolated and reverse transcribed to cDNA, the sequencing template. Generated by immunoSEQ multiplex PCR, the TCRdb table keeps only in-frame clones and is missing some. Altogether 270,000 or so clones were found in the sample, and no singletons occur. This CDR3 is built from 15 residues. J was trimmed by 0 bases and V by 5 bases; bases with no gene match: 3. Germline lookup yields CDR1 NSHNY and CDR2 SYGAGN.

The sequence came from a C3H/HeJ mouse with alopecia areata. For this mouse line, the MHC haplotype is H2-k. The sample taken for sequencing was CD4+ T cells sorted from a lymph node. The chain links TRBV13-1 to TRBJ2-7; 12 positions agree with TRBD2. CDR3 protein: CASRRDWGDSYEQYF. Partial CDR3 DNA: TGTGCCAGCAGGCGGGACTGGGGGGACTCCTAT.